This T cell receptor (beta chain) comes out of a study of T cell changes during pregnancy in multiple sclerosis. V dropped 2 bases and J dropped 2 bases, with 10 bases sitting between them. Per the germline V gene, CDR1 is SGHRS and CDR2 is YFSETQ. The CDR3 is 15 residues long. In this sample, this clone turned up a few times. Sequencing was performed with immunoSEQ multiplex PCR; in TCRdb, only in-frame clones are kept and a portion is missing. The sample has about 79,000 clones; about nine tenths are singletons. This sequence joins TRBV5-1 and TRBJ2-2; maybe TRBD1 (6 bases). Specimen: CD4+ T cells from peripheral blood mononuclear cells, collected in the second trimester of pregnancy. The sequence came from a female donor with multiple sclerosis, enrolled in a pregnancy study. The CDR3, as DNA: TGCGCCAGCAGCTTTGGACAGCTAAACACCGGGGAGCTGTTTTTT. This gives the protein CASSFGQLNTGELFF.